This T cell receptor (beta chain) was identified in a study of cytomegalovirus exposure and HLA in healthy donors. The PCR contained 60 Vbeta and 13 Jbeta primers. Here immunoSEQ multiplex PCR was the method, and the copy in TCRdb shows in-frame clones only, minus some. The table records some 270,000 clones, 80% of them present only once. The sequence came from a girl aged 2 to 9 in good health and CMV-seronegative. The sequencing sample was made of PBMCs.

CDR3: CASSSIGAEAFF. In DNA form, the CDR3 reads TGCGCCAGCAGCTCTATAGGGGCTGAAGCTTTCTTT. The V and J genes are TRBV5-1 and TRBJ1-1, with D tentatively TRBD1 (5 bases). CDR3 size: 12 residues. CDR1 and CDR2 from the germline V gene are SGHRS and YFSETQ. V shed 3 bases and J shed 6 bases, with 9 bases lying between them. Together with reference TRBV5-1 and TRBJ1-1, the CDR3 gives the full variable domain: KAGVTQTPRYLIKTRGQQVTLSCSPISGHRSVSWYQQTPGQGLQFLFEYFSETQRNKGNFPGRFSGRQFSNSRSEMNVSTLELGDSALYLCASSSIGAEAFFGQGTRLTVV.